The 16 T cell receptor beta chains below were found in one sample sequenced in a study of technical replicates of blood from a handful of donors. Assay used: immunoSEQ multiplex PCR; TCRdb lists only in-frame clones, some missing. This sample has fewer than 95,000 clones, with around 94% found just once. Sequencing used T cells isolated from PBMCs. All receptors come from a human donor in good health.

J is TRBJ2-7 and V is TRBV11-2; TRBD1 is a possible D gene (5 bases). The ends were cut back, 5 bases at V and 2 bases at J, with 13 bases in the middle. The CDR3 is 14 residues long. The V gene's germline CDR1 is SGHAT and CDR2 FQNNGV. DNA of the CDR3: TGTGCCAGCAGCCCAGGAAGGGGTACCTACGAGCAGTACTTC. Its translation is CASSPGRGTYEQYF.

This chain links TRBV7-2 with TRBJ2-3; D is possibly TRBD1 (6 bases). Germline CDR1 SGHTA, CDR2 FQGNSA. The CDR3 loop spans 14 amino acids. V lost 5 bases and J lost 1, with 10 bases in between. CDR3 bases: TGTGCCAGCAGCCGGGACATTGGCACAGATACGCAGTATTTT. Encoded protein: CASSRDIGTDTQYF.

The rearrangement links TRBV14 to TRBJ2-7, with 9 positions matching TRBD2. V trimming: 3 bases; J trimming: 0 bases; junction bases outside the gene matches: 3. The CDR3 runs to 15 residues. Looked up from germline, CDR1 is SGHDN and CDR2 is FVKESK. For the CDR3, the DNA is TGTGCCAGCAGCCAGGCGGGAGGGAGCTCCTACGAGCAGTACTTC. This encodes CASSQAGGSSYEQYF. The full variable domain, its missing parts supplied by reference TRBV14 and TRBJ2-7, is EAGVTQFPSHSVIEKGQTVTLRCDPISGHDNLYWYRRVMGKEIKFLLHFVKESKQDESGMPNNRFLAERTGGTYSTLKVQPAELEDSGVYFCASSQAGGSSYEQYFGPGTRLTVT.

In DNA, the CDR3 is TGTGCCAGCAGCCCAAGACAGGGAAAGGGCACCGAGCAGTACTTC. Amino acids: CASSPRQGKGTEQYF. The chain uses TRBV11-3 and TRBJ2-7; 7 bases agree with TRBD1. Looked up from germline, CDR1 is SGHNT and CDR2 is YENEEA. CDR3 length: 15 amino acids. V was pared by 5 bases and J by 6 bases, with 13 bases of the junction left unmatched.

The genes are TRBV5-4 and TRBJ2-1; 16 nucleotides line up with TRBD2. Germline loops: CDR1 SGHNT, CDR2 YYREEE (reference sequence). The CDR3 has 19 residues. J was trimmed by 5 bases and V by 3 bases; bases with no gene match: 11. The CDR3, as DNA: TGTGCCAGCAGCTATACTGGGACTAGCGGGGGGGGCTGGGACAATGAGCAGTTCTTC. The encoded protein is CASSYTGTSGGGWDNEQFF.

V and J are TRBV5-1 and TRBJ2-1; 8 bases are shared with TRBD2. Germline CDR1 reads SGHRS; CDR2 reads YFSETQ. The CDR3 runs 16 residues. J lost 5 bases, V lost 0 bases, and 7 bases had no gene match. This CDR3 is CASSLAGLAGNNEQFF. The CDR3 nucleotides read TGCGCCAGCAGCTTGGCCGGACTAGCAGGGAACAATGAGCAGTTCTTC.

The chain recombines TRBV5-6 with TRBJ2-3; D call uncertain. V lost 5 bases and J lost 2, with 15 bases in between. Germline CDR1 reads SGHDT; CDR2 reads YYEEEE. The CDR3 consists of 15 residues. CDR3: CASRKGGSYTDTQYF. CDR3 bases: TGTGCCAGCAGAAAAGGCGGTAGTTACACAGATACGCAGTATTTT.

In nucleotides, the CDR3 is TGTGCCAGCCGCGGCAGTTACTACGAGCAGTACTTC. Translated: CASRGSYYEQYF. This chain connects TRBV5-8 to TRBJ2-7; D not resolved. CDR3 size: 12 residues. V was trimmed by 7 bases and J by 3 bases, leaving 11 bases between them. CDR1 and CDR2 (germline): SGHTS, YDEGEE.

The CDR3 nucleotides read TGTGCCAGCAGCCCCCTGACTAGGGCGGAGACCCAGTACTTC. Its protein is CASSPLTRAETQYF. The chain couples TRBV5-6 to TRBJ2-5, with D possibly matching TRBD2 (6 bases). In germline, CDR1 is SGHDT, CDR2 YYEEEE. The CDR3 spans 14 residues. V shed 4 bases and J shed 5 bases, with 15 bases lying between them. The entire variable domain, with the rest obtained from reference TRBV5-6 and TRBJ2-5, is as follows: DAGVTQSPTHLIKTRGQQVTLRCSPKSGHDTVSWYQQALGQGPQFIFQYYEEEERQRGNFPDRFSGHQFPNYSSELNVNALLLGDSALYLCASSPLTRAETQYFGPGTRLLVL.

The chain uses TRBV28 and TRBJ1-5, with D uncertain. The CDR3 is made up of 14 amino acids. The germline V gene encodes CDR1 MDHEN and CDR2 SYDVKM. V lost 7 bases and J 3 bases, leaving 13 bases between the germline ends. CDR3 residues: CASTLQSPNQPQHF. The CDR3 bases are TGTGCCAGCACCCTTCAAAGCCCCAATCAGCCCCAGCATTTT.

This chain connects TRBV19 to TRBJ1-4; TRBD1 matches 9 bases. Germline CDR1 LNHDA, CDR2 SQIVND (reference sequence). CDR3 size: 13 residues. J lost 5 bases, V lost 10 bases, and 5 bases had no gene match. As DNA, the CDR3 is TGTGCCACATCAGGGACAGGGAATGAAAAACTGTTTTTT. This translates into CATSGTGNEKLFF.

This rearrangement joins TRBV9 to TRBJ2-5; 8 bases agree with TRBD2. Germline V gives CDR1 SGDLS, CDR2 YYNGEE. The CDR3 runs to 18 residues. With 0 bases clipped from V and 3 bases from J, the junction kept 13 bases outside the gene matches. In DNA form, the CDR3 reads TGTGCCAGCAGCGTAGGGATGGCGGGGGGCGGGATAGAAGAGACCCAGTACTTC. Translating it yields CASSVGMAGGGIEETQYF.

V usage is TRBV2 and J usage is TRBJ2-2, with D possibly TRBD1 on 5 matching bases. CDR1 and CDR2 (germline): SNHLY, FYNNEI. The CDR3 consists of 14 residues. V lost 5 bases to trimming and J lost 1 base, with 8 bases between them. In DNA form, the CDR3 reads TGTGCCAGCAGTATAACAGGGAACACCGGGGAGCTGTTTTTT. Its protein is CASSITGNTGELFF. Full variable domain (missing parts from reference TRBV2 and TRBJ2-2): EPEVTQTPSHQVTQMGQEVILRCVPISNHLYFYWYRQILGQKVEFLVSFYNNEISEKSEIFDDQFSVERPDGSNFTLKIRSTKLEDSAMYFCASSITGNTGELFFGEGSRLTVL.

The chain carries TRBV9 and TRBJ2-7, with TRBD1 identical over 9 bases. CDR3 length: 17 residues. The germline V gene encodes CDR1 SGDLS and CDR2 YYNGEE. J lost 6 bases, V lost 0 bases, and 13 bases had no gene match. CDR3 amino acids: CASSVAVGDRAEIEQYF. DNA of the CDR3: TGTGCCAGCAGCGTAGCGGTGGGGGACAGGGCTGAGATCGAGCAGTACTTC.

The chain is built from TRBV2 and TRBJ1-4, with 7 bases fitting TRBD1. Trimming cost V 0 bases and J 7 bases; bases outside gene matches: 2. The CDR3 loop spans 14 amino acids. Per the germline V gene, CDR1 is SNHLY and CDR2 is FYNNEI. CDR3 region: CASSEAGGREKLFF. Written as DNA, the CDR3 is TGTGCCAGCAGTGAAGCAGGGGGCCGTGAAAAACTGTTTTTT.

The rearrangement uses TRBV2 and TRBJ2-1; 7 nucleotides agree with TRBD2. The germline gives CDR1 SNHLY, CDR2 FYNNEI. The V gene end was trimmed by 3 bases and the J gene end by 10 bases; junction bases not matched to a gene: 9. CDR3 length equals 14 residues. The CDR3 here is CASSEERGSGEQFF. Here the CDR3 DNA reads TGTGCCAGCAGTGAGGAGCGGGGCTCAGGGGAGCAGTTCTTC. Combining the CDR3 with reference TRBV2 and TRBJ2-1 gives the whole variable domain EPEVTQTPSHQVTQMGQEVILRCVPISNHLYFYWYRQILGQKVEFLVSFYNNEISEKSEIFDDQFSVERPDGSNFTLKIRSTKLEDSAMYFCASSEERGSGEQFFGPGTRLTVL.